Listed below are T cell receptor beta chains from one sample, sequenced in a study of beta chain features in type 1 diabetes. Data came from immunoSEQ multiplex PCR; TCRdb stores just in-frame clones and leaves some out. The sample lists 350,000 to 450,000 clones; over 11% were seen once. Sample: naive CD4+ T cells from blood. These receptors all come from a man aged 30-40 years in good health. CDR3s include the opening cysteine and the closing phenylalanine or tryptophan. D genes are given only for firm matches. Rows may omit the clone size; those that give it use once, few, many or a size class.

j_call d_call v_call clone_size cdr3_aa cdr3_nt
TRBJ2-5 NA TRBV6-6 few CASSYAEETQYF TGTGCCAGCAGTTACGCGGAAGAGACCCAGTACTTC
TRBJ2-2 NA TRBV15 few CATSSKAAPIPGELFF TGTGCCACCAGCAGTAAAGCCGCCCCAATCCCCGGGGAGCTGTTTTTT
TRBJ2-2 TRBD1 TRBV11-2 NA CASSLGTLSGGAELFF TGTGCCAGCAGCTTAGGCACGCTCTCAGGGGGCGCGGAGCTGTTTTTT
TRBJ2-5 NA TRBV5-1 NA CASTHLVTGETQYF TGCGCCAGCACTCACCTAGTAACAGGCGAGACCCAGTACTTC
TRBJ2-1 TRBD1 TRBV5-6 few CASSRTGVGYNEQFF TGTGCCAGCAGCCGGACAGGGGTAGGCTACAATGAGCAGTTCTTC
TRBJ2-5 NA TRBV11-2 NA CASSPVTYQETQYF TGTGCCAGCAGCCCGGTTACGTACCAAGAGACCCAGTACTTC
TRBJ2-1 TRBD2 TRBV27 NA CRLQDRELLAGGLDSYNEQFF TGTCGGTTACAGGACAGGGAATTACTAGCGGGAGGTCTGGACTCCTACAATGAGCAGTTCTTC
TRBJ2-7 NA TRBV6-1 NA CASSAGVNEQYF TGTGCCAGCAGTGCAGGGGTGAACGAGCAGTACTTC
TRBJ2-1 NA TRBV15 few CATSRDVAGEQFF TGTGCCACCAGCAGAGATGTAGCCGGTGAGCAGTTCTTC
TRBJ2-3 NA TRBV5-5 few CASSFTDTQYF TGTGCCAGCAGCTTCACAGATACGCAGTATTTT
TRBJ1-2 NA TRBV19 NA CASMRDTNYGYTF TGTGCCAGCATGAGGGACACCAACTATGGCTACACCTTC
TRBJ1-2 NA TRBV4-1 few CATKGGYGYTF TGCGCCACGAAGGGAGGCTATGGCTACACCTTC
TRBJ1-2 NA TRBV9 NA CASTKRGVPLSGYTF TGTGCCAGCACAAAAAGGGGGGTACCCCTTAGCGGCTACACCTTC
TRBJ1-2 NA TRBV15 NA CATSRTVTYGYTF TGTGCCACCAGTAGGACAGTCACTTATGGCTACACCTTC
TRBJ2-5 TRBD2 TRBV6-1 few CASSARTSGRETQYF TGTGCCAGCAGCGCGCGGACTAGCGGGAGGGAGACCCAGTACTTC
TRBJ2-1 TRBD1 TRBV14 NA CASSPFRGHSMTGDEQFF TGTGCCAGCAGCCCGTTTCGGGGACATTCAATGACAGGGGATGAGCAGTTCTTC
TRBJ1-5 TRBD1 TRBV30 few CAWSRGGAVQPQHF TGTGCCTGGAGTCGAGGGGGCGCGGTTCAGCCCCAGCATTTT
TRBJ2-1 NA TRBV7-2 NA CASSSSWEQFF TGTGCCAGCAGCTCGAGCTGGGAGCAGTTCTTC
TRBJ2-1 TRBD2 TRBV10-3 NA CAISRGTSGRPHKGHNEQFF TGTGCCATCAGTCGCGGGACTAGCGGGAGGCCGCATAAAGGTCACAATGAGCAGTTCTTC
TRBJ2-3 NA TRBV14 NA CASSQPRRGTDTQYF TGTGCCAGCAGCCAGCCCCGGCGAGGGACAGATACGCAGTATTTT